This T cell receptor beta chain was observed in a study of cytomegalovirus exposure and HLA in healthy donors. Notes on this clone: As yet, its antigen is unknown.

Study-wide results and limits: The records held CMV serostatus as the only immune exposure information. HLA restriction was apparent for most CMV-associated TCR beta chains in a later analysis.

The PCR was carried out with 60 Vbeta primers and 13 Jbeta primers. TCRdb's copy holds only in-frame clones and misses some; the assay was immunoSEQ multiplex PCR. The top ten clones hold 1.5% to 2% of a sample with around 140,000 clones, approximately 80% of them seen once. While unrecorded immune exposures were likely, the donors were nominally healthy when sampled. The TCR was taken from a man aged 40-55 years in good health and CMV-seronegative. The sequencing input was PBMCs.

The CDR3 sequence: CASSVMDMNTEAFF. The CDR3 DNA is TGTGCCAGCAGTGTCATGGACATGAACACTGAAGCTTTCTTT. This chain joins TRBV6-5 and TRBJ1-1; tentatively, D is TRBD1 (5 bases). The germline CDR1 and CDR2 sequences are MNHEY and SVGAGI. CDR3 length equals 14 residues. Trimming took 5 bases from V and 0 from J, leaving 10 bases between them.